This T cell receptor (beta chain) was profiled in a study of blood T cell repertoires in COVID-19. Overall study: Sites across the United States, Italy and Spain contributed samples from acute and convalescent COVID-19. The analysed material was cDNA or gDNA that came from T cells, B-cell-depleted T cells, or PBMCs.

Original processing methods: Reference gene primer amplification gave estimated nucleated cell counts. Using immunoSEQ multiplex PCR, the repertoire was profiled, and TCRdb retains in-frame clones only, with some absent. V and J calls and clone size are as listed in that table; D and trimming were resolved from the DNA. The profile covers around 16,000 clones, with 87% appearing a single time and around half taken by the ten largest. Between the trimmed V and J ends, which lost 1 base and 4 bases, there was a span of 21 bases. The CDR3 extends over 18 amino acids. The germline CDR1 and CDR2 sequences are LGHDT and YNNKEL (reference sequence).

The specimen sequenced was peripheral blood. The receptor's source is a human donor in a cohort sampled during active COVID-19. This chain connects TRBV3-1 (or the pseudogene TRBV3-2) to TRBJ2-3, with a weak D call TRBD2 (6 bases). CDR3 sequence (DNA): TGTGCCAGCAGCCAAGCCAATCCGGGACTCTCGAAGGCAGATACGCAGTATTTT. Translated: CASSQANPGLSKADTQYF.